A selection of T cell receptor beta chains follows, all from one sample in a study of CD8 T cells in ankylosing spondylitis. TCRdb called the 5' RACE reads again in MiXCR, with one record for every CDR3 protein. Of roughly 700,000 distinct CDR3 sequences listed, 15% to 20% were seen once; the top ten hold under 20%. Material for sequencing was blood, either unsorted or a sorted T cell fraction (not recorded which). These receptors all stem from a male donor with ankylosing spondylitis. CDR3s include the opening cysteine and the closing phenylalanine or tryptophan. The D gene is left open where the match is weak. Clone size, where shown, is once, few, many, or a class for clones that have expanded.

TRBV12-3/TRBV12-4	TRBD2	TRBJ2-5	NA	CASSLRLAGVGETQYF	TGTGCCAGCAGTTTGAGACTAGCGGGGGTAGGGGAGACCCAGTACTTC
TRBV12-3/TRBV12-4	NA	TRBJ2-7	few	CASSLYAVEQYF	TGTGCCAGCAGTTTATACGCGGTCGAGCAGTACTTC
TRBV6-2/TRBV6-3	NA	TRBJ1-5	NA	CASSYEQARNQPQHF	TGTGCCAGCAGTTACGAGCAGGCCCGCAATCAGCCCCAGCATTTT
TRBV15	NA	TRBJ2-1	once	CATSRDWGVAEQFF	TGTGCCACCAGCAGAGACTGGGGGGTTGCTGAGCAGTTCTTC
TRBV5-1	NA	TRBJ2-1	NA	CASRTDVDNEQFF	TGCGCCAGCAGGACAGACGTCGACAATGAGCAGTTCTTC
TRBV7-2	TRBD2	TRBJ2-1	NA	CASRDSGRASHEQFF	TGTGCCAGCAGAGATAGCGGGAGGGCCTCGCATGAGCAGTTCTTC
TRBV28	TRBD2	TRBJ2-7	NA	CASSGGTTHFYEQYF	TGTGCCAGCAGTGGGGGGACTACACACTTCTACGAGCAGTACTTC
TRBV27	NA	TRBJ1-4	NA	CASSLSWALNEKLFF	TGTGCCAGCAGTTTATCGTGGGCTCTTAATGAAAAACTGTTTTTT
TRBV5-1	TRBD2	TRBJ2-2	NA	CASSLATSGYAGELFF	TGCGCCAGCAGCTTGGCTACTAGCGGGTACGCCGGGGAGCTGTTTTTT
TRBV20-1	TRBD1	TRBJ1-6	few	CSASTGTGNSPLHF	TGCAGTGCTAGTACCGGGACAGGGAATTCACCCCTCCACTTT
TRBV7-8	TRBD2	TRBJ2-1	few	CASSTHPGLADNNEQFF	TGTGCCAGCAGCACTCATCCGGGACTAGCTGATAACAATGAGCAGTTCTTC